The 20 T cell receptor beta chains below were found in one sample sequenced in a study of Graves' ophthalmopathy and Graves' hyperthyroidism. Amplifying from RNA transcripts, the study obtained TCR beta CDR3 regions. RT-PCR in the first round used HTBI primers; a second-round multiplex PCR followed. MiXCR, run by TCRdb on the multiplex PCR reads, gives a single entry per CDR3 protein. The data show roughly 480,000 distinct CDR3 sequences, 13% to 15% seen once. Sequenced material: blood. The receptors shown here come from a woman in her thirties with Graves' ophthalmopathy.

A few counts support this clonotype. The chain couples TRBV5-1 to TRBJ2-5, with TRBD2 identical over 10 bases. Germline V gene sequence: CDR1 SGHRS, CDR2 YFSETQ. The CDR3 extends over 17 amino acids. Trimming took 4 bases from V and 0 from J; bases not matched to a gene: 9. CDR3 in amino acids: CASSPAVAGGNQETQYF. The CDR3 DNA reads as TGCGCCAGCAGCCCGGCGGTAGCGGGGGGCAACCAAGAGACCCAGTACTTC.

Note on this clonotype: Germline is not matched at one junction end, which may reflect a read error. The V and J genes are TRBV6-5 and TRBJ2-7; TRBD1 matches at 8 bases. CDR3 length: 15 amino acids. Germline values: CDR1 MNHEY, CDR2 SVGAGI. This CDR3 reads CSSSYSRTGNYEQYF. The CDR3 DNA reads TGTTCCAGCAGTTACTCTCGGACAGGGAACTACGAGCAGTACTTC.

In the case of this clonotype: The junction departs from the called germline gene at one end, perhaps through a read error. J is TRBJ1-6 and V is TRBV5-1; maybe TRBD1 (6 bases). This CDR3 is 18 amino acids long. Germline CDR1 reads SGHRS; CDR2 reads YFSETQ. The DNA for the CDR3 is TGCGCCAGCAGCCTAACTCCTCTTAACAGGGTTGAGATTTCACACCTCCACTTT. Residues: CASSLTPLNRVEISHLHF.

There are a few counts of this clonotype. The V call is TRBV12-3 or TRBV12-4, the J call TRBJ1-5, with a possible D match to TRBD1 (6 bases). This CDR3 is 16 amino acids long. The ends were cut back, 5 bases at V and 6 bases at J, with 20 bases in the middle. The CDR3 is CASSLQGPPHSQPQHF. The CDR3, as DNA: TGTGCCAGCAGTCTACAGGGCCCCCCCCACTCTCAGCCCCAGCATTTT.

The V call is TRBV6-5, the J call TRBJ2-7; a weak D match, TRBD1 (6 bases). CDR1 and CDR2 (germline): MNHEY, SVGAGI. This CDR3 comprises 16 residues. V was pared by 0 bases and J by 2 bases, with 14 bases between. CDR3 protein: CASSYSTGHHTYEQYF. The CDR3, as DNA: TGTGCCAGCAGTTACTCGACGGGACACCATACCTACGAGCAGTACTTC.

In this sample, this clonotype turned up many times. V gene TRBV7-8 combines with J gene TRBJ2-5; D gene ambiguous. Germline-derived CDR1 and CDR2 are SGHVS and FQNEAQ. Trimming pared 5 bases from V and 5 bases from J, leaving 12 bases between. This CDR3 region has 13 residues. CDR3 amino acids: CASSPLVLETQYF. CDR3 in DNA: TGTGCCAGCAGCCCCCTTGTTTTGGAGACCCAGTACTTC.

In this sample, this clonotype turned up many times. The chain combines TRBV19 with TRBJ1-2; 8 bases align to TRBD1. The CDR3 extends over 13 amino acids. Germline V gives CDR1 LNHDA, CDR2 SQIVND (reference sequence). The trim removed 6 bases at V and 9 bases at J, leaving 9 bases unmatched. CDR3 region: CASRGQDRASYTF. The CDR3 coding sequence is TGTGCCAGTAGGGGACAGGACAGGGCAAGCTACACCTTC.

Details on this clonotype: A read error is likely, as this CDR3 ends without the conserved phenylalanine or tryptophan. Because the CDR3's place on the DNA is in doubt, the DNA is left out and the CDR3 is given as listed by TCRdb. The CDR3 loop is CASTVGGGWTGELCL. The genes are TRBV12-3 or TRBV12-4 and TRBJ2-2; TRBD1, the table's D call, lacks a check against the DNA. The CDR3 comprises 15 residues, both ends counted.

There are many counts of this clonotype. The V gene is TRBV15, the J gene TRBJ1-1, with D perhaps matching TRBD1 (5 bases). The CDR3 sequence is 17 residues long. Germline CDR1 LNHNV, CDR2 YYDKDF (reference sequence). V dropped 4 bases and J dropped 0 bases, with 18 bases sitting between them. CDR3 loop: CATSTNLRGGMNTEAFF. In DNA, the CDR3 is TGTGCCACCAGCACCAACCTTCGGGGCGGAATGAACACTGAAGCTTTCTTT.

The V gene is TRBV12-3 or TRBV12-4, the J gene TRBJ2-2, with D possibly being TRBD2 (6 bases). CDR3 size: 14 residues. V was shortened by 7 bases and J by 6 bases, with 15 bases between the two germline ends. The CDR3 region has the DNA TGTGCCAGCACCGATCCTAGGGAGGCCGGGGAGCTGTTTTTT. This translates into CASTDPREAGELFF.

This clonotype was seen repeatedly, ten times or more. The J gene is TRBJ2-5, the V gene TRBV11-3, with 7 bases fitting TRBD1. This CDR3 spans 14 amino acids. The germline V gene encodes CDR1 SGHNT and CDR2 YENEEA. J lost 2 bases, V lost 5 bases, and 5 bases had no gene match. The CDR3 is CASSIIQGQETQYF. DNA of the CDR3: TGTGCCAGCAGCATCATACAGGGGCAAGAGACCCAGTACTTC. Together with reference TRBV11-3 and TRBJ2-5, the CDR3 gives the full variable domain: EAGVVQSPRYKIIEKKQPVAFWCNPISGHNTLYWYLQNLGQGPELLIRYENEEAVDDSQLPKDRFSAERLKGVDSTLKIQPAELGDSAVYLCASSIIQGQETQYFGPGTRLLVL.

The table lists this clonotype with many counts. The chain is built from TRBV7-9 and TRBJ2-7; TRBD1 matches 10 bases. This CDR3 is 15 amino acids long. With 8 bases clipped from V and 3 bases from J, the junction kept 10 bases outside the gene matches. Germline CDR1 reads SEHNR; CDR2 reads FQNEAQ (reference sequence). CDR3 residues: CASSKPGQGHYEQYF. CDR3 DNA sequence: TGTGCCAGCTCCAAACCGGGACAGGGGCACTACGAGCAGTACTTC.

This clonotype was observed at least ten times. CDR3 nucleotide sequence: TGCGCCAGCAGCTTGGTACAGAACACCGGGGAGCTGTTTTTT. Amino acid sequence: CASSLVQNTGELFF. The chain couples TRBV5-1 to TRBJ2-2; D ambiguous. This CDR3 region has 14 residues. V lost 0 bases to trimming and J lost 1 base, with 4 bases between them. From germline, CDR1 is SGHRS and CDR2 YFSETQ.

V gene TRBV7-3 combines with J gene TRBJ2-5; no reliable D call. The CDR3 sequence is 13 residues long. V was shortened by 5 bases and J by 1 base, with 8 bases between the two germline ends. Germline CDR1 is SGHTA and CDR2 is FQGTGA. As DNA, the CDR3 is TGTGCCAGCAGCCTCCCAGCCCAAGAGACCCAGTACTTC. Its translation is CASSLPAQETQYF. Together with reference TRBV7-3 and TRBJ2-5, the CDR3 gives the full variable domain: GAGVSQTPSNKVTEKGKYVELRCDPISGHTALYWYRQSLGQGPEFLIYFQGTGAADDSGLPNDRFFAVRPEGSVSTLKIQRTERGDSAVYLCASSLPAQETQYFGPGTRLLVL.

This clonotype was recorded many times. The chain combines TRBV12-3 or TRBV12-4 with TRBJ2-5; 11 bases map to TRBD2. This CDR3 has 15 amino acids. V lost 5 bases, J lost 3 bases, and 5 bases stayed unmatched. The CDR3 region has the DNA TGTGCCAGCAGTCAGACTAGCGGGGCTAAAGAGACCCAGTACTTC. Protein sequence: CASSQTSGAKETQYF.

This clonotype was seen at least ten times. This sequence joins TRBV7-2 and TRBJ1-1; D is undetermined. The V gene lost 5 bases and the J gene lost 11 bases, with 12 bases spanning the gap. Per germline, CDR1 SGHTA and CDR2 FQGNSA. CDR3 length: 11 amino acids. For the CDR3, the DNA is TGTGCCAGCAGCCCAGGAGGACGGGCTTTCTTT. Protein sequence: CASSPGGRAFF.

This clonotype was recorded many times. The chain carries TRBV13 and TRBJ1-1, with TRBD1 as a possible D gene (6 bases). Trimming removed 6 bases at V and 6 bases at J, with 14 bases between. Germline V gene data show CDR1 as PRHDT and CDR2 as FYEKMQ (reference sequence). The CDR3 is 13 residues long. This CDR3 reads CASSPGEMAEAFF. The CDR3 DNA reads TGTGCCAGCAGTCCAGGGGAAATGGCTGAAGCTTTCTTT.

At least ten counts were recorded for this clonotype. The chain employs TRBV28 and TRBJ1-5; TRBD1 matches at 9 bases. V lost 0 bases to trimming and J lost 0 bases; unmatched junction nucleotides: 3. This CDR3 contains 17 residues. Per the germline V gene, CDR1 is MDHEN and CDR2 is SYDVKM. Here the CDR3 reads CASSLWRGQGSNQPQHF. The CDR3 nucleotides read TGTGCCAGCAGTTTATGGCGGGGACAGGGTAGCAATCAGCCCCAGCATTTT.

The sample holds many counts of this clonotype. J is TRBJ2-5 and V is TRBV6-1; 8 nucleotides line up with TRBD1. This CDR3 has 14 amino acids. The ends lost 11 bases at V and 2 bases at J; junction bases unmatched: 10. Per the germline V gene, CDR1 is MNHNS and CDR2 is SASEGT. CDR3 loop: CAGRTGSGQETQYF. As DNA, the CDR3 is TGTGCCGGCCGGACAGGGAGTGGGCAAGAGACCCAGTACTTC.

This clonotype was seen repeatedly, ten times or more. J is TRBJ1-1 and V is TRBV29-1; TRBD1 might be the D (5 bases). CDR1 is SQVTM and CDR2 is ANQGSEA in the germline V gene. The length of the CDR3 is 15 residues. The V end was cut by 1 base, the J end by 4 bases, with 16 bases between. The CDR3 coding sequence is TGCAGCGTTGAAGCAGGGAGACCCTCGGGCACTGAAGCTTTCTTT. Translating it yields CSVEAGRPSGTEAFF. Using reference TRBV29-1 and TRBJ1-1 for the parts outside the CDR3, the full variable domain is SAVISQKPSRDICQRGTSLTIQCQVDSQVTMMFWYRQQPGQSLTLIATANQGSEATYESGFVIDKFPISRPNLTFSTLTVSNMSPEDSSIYLCSVEAGRPSGTEAFFGQGTRLTVV.